Below are 6 T cell receptor beta chains sequenced from a single sample in a study of CD8+ T cells in alopecia areata. Treatment given: oral pan-JAK inhibitor, 5-10 mg twice daily. RNA extraction was followed by reverse transcription into cDNA, which acted as the sequencing template. Some clones are missing from TCRdb's copy, which holds only in-frame ones; the method was immunoSEQ multiplex PCR. Of under 200,000 clones listed, less than 70% were seen once; the top ten hold 14%. Sequences were derived from CD4+ T cells sorted from blood, sampled at week 24, from a patient treated with tofacitinib. All receptors come from a human donor with alopecia areata.

DNA of the CDR3: TGTGCCAGCCGCACAGGGGTCTACGAGCAGTACTTC. Protein: CASRTGVYEQYF. The V gene is TRBV27, the J gene TRBJ2-7; 7 bases match TRBD1. V gave up 8 bases and J gave up 3 bases; unmatched junction bases: 4. The CDR3 spans 12 residues. Germline V lookup: CDR1 MNHEY, CDR2 SMNVEV (reference sequence).

The chain couples TRBV4-2 to TRBJ2-3, with 7 bases aligning to TRBD2. After removal of 0 bases from V and 2 bases from J, the junction contained 14 bases not matched to a gene. Germline V lookup: CDR1 LGHNA, CDR2 YNFKEQ. This CDR3 has 19 residues. CDR3 sequence (DNA): TGTGCCAGCAGCCAAGATTTGTCAGATGCGGGGGAAGCCACAGATACGCAGTATTTT. It codes for CASSQDLSDAGEATDTQYF.

This clone was seen a few times. The chain uses TRBV6-1 and TRBJ1-2; TRBD1 matches 7 bases. Germline V lookup: CDR1 MNHNS, CDR2 SASEGT. Trimming at V came to 4 bases and at J to 7 bases, leaving 6 bases not matched to a gene. This CDR3 region has 13 residues. CDR3 DNA: TGTGCCAGCAGTGTCGACAGGGTGATTGGCTACACCTTC. Amino acids: CASSVDRVIGYTF.

The J gene is TRBJ2-3, the V gene TRBV5-1; 7 bases line up with TRBD1. Looked up from germline, CDR1 is SGHRS and CDR2 is YFSETQ. V dropped 0 bases and J dropped 15; count of bases not matched to a gene: 10. This CDR3 region has 13 residues. Here the CDR3 reads CASSLDTGDKGYF. As DNA, the CDR3 is TGCGCCAGCAGCTTGGACACAGGGGATAAAGGATATTTT.

The chain recombines TRBV7-9 with TRBJ1-2; 7 nucleotides align to TRBD1. This CDR3 region has 16 residues. Per germline, CDR1 SEHNR and CDR2 FQNEAQ (reference sequence). Germline trimming cut 5 bases from V and 0 bases from J; bases unmatched to any gene: 9. CDR3 coding DNA: TGTGCCAGCAGCAAACAGGGGATCAAATCTAACTATGGCTACACCTTC. Encoded protein: CASSKQGIKSNYGYTF.

V and J are TRBV30 and TRBJ1-6; D unresolved. CDR3 length: 14 amino acids. The germline gives CDR1 GTSNPN, CDR2 SVGIG (reference sequence). V was pared by 3 bases and J by 6 bases, with 12 bases between. In DNA form, the CDR3 reads TGTGCCTGGAGGGACGTTCCGGGTAATTCACCCCTCCACTTT. Protein product: CAWRDVPGNSPLHF.